This note documents a single T cell receptor (beta chain) sequence. Its antigen is unidentified. This sample was included in a study of T cell repertoires in cytomegalovirus infection. Overall study: Based on public TCR beta signatures, there were indications of CMV infection and of a matching HLA type. Findings and caveats of the study: The cumulative frequency of public TCR beta families distinguished individuals who carried CMV together with the relevant HLA. There were HLA-C-restricted CMV-specific TCR beta clonotypes dominating the ex vivo response.

TCRdb processed the reads anew with MiXCR; each CDR3 protein has one entry. The table lists around 740,000 distinct CDR3 sequences, 35% to 40% of them singletons. This TCR was sampled from a human donor in good health (CMV status not recorded). Some clones in this sample may be carry-over from other donors' samples. The material sequenced was PBMCs.

DNA of the CDR3: TGCAGTGCTAGGGCGGGGGTAGCGGGAGGATACGAGCAGTACTTC. It encodes CSARAGVAGGYEQYF. V gene TRBV20-1 combines with J gene TRBJ2-7, with 10 bases that match TRBD2. The CDR3 is 15 amino acids. J lost 4 bases, V lost 3 bases, and 9 bases had no gene match. Germline CDR1 and CDR2: DFQATT and SNEGSKA (reference sequence).